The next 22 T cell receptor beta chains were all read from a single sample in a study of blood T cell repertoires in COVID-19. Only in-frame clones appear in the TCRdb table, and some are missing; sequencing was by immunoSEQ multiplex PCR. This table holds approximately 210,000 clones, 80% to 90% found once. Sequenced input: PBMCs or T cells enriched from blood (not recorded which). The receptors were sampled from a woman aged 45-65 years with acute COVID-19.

The CDR3 region has the DNA TGTGCCATCAGTGGGACAAAAGAGACCCAGTACTTC. Translating gives CAISGTKETQYF. The J gene is TRBJ2-5, the V gene TRBV10-3, with D possibly being TRBD1 (5 bases). The CDR3 sequence is 12 residues long. Germline V gives CDR1 ENHRY, CDR2 SYGVKD. Trimming took 4 bases from V and 3 from J, leaving 6 bases between them.

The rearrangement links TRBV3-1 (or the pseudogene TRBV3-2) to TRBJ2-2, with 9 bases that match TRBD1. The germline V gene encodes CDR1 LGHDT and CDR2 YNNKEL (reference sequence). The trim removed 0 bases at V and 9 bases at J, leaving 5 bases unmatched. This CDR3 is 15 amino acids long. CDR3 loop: CASSQDPGQGRELFF. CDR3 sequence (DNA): TGTGCCAGCAGCCAAGATCCGGGACAGGGACGGGAGCTGTTTTTT.

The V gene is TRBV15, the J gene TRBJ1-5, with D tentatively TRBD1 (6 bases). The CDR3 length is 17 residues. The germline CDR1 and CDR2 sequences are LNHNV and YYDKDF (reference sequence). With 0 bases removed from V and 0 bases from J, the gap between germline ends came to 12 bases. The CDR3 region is CATSRDMTGYSNQPQHF. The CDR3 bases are TGTGCCACCAGCAGAGATATGACAGGTTATAGCAATCAGCCCCAGCATTTT.

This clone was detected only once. CDR3 loop: CASSFLPPKDREQYF. Here the CDR3 DNA reads TGTGCCAGCAGTTTCCTTCCCCCAAAGGACAGGGAGCAGTACTTC. The chain links TRBV28 to TRBJ2-7, with TRBD1 matching 7 bases. The germline gives CDR1 MDHEN, CDR2 SYDVKM. V trimming: 3 bases; J trimming: 7 bases; junction bases outside the gene matches: 12. The CDR3 is 15 amino acids.

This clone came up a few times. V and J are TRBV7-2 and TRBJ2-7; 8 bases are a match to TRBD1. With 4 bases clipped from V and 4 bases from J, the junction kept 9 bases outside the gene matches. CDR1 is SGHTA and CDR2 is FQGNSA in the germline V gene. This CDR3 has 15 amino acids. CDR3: CASSYTGTGSYEQYF. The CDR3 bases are TGTGCCAGCAGCTATACCGGGACAGGTAGTTACGAGCAGTACTTC.

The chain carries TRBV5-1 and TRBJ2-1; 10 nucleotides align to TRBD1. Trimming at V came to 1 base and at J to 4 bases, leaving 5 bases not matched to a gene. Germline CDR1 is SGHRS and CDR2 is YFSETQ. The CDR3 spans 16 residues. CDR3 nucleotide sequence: TGCGCCAGCAGCTTGTATGGACAGGGGGATTACAATGAGCAGTTCTTC. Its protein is CASSLYGQGDYNEQFF.

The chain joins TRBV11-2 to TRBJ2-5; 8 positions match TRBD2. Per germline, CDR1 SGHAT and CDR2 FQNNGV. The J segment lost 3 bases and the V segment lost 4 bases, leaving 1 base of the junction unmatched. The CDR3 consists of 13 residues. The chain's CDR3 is CASSSGLEETQYF. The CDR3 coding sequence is TGTGCCAGCAGCTCGGGACTAGAAGAGACCCAGTACTTC. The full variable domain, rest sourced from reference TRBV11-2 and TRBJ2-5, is EAGVAQSPRYKIIEKRQSVAFWCNPISGHATLYWYQQILGQGPKLLIQFQNNGVVDDSQLPKDRFSAERLKGVDSTLKIQPAKLEDSAVYLCASSSGLEETQYFGPGTRLLVL.

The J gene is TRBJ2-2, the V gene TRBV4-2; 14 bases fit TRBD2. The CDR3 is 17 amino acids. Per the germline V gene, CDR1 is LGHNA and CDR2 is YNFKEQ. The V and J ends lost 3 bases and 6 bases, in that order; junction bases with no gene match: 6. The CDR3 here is CASSQGLAGVFSGELFF. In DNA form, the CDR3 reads TGTGCCAGCAGCCAGGGACTAGCGGGAGTTTTTTCCGGGGAGCTGTTTTTT.

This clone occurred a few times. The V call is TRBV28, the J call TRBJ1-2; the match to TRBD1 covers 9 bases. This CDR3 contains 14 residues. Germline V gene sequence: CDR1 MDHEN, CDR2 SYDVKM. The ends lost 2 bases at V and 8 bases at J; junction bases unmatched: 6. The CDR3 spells CASSLGTGLGGYTF. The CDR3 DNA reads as TGTGCCAGCAGTTTAGGGACAGGGTTAGGAGGCTACACCTTC.

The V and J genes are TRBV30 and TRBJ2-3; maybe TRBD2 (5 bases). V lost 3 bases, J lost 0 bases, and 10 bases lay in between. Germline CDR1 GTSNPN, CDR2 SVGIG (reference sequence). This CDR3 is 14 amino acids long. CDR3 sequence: CAWRSWTSTDTQYF. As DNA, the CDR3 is TGTGCCTGGAGGTCCTGGACTAGCACAGATACGCAGTATTTT.

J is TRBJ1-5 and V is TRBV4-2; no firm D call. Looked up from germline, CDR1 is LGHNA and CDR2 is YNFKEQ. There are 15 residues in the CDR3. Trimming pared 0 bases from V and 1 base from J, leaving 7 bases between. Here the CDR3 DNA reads TGTGCCAGCAGCCAAGATCTTCAGAGCAATCAGCCCCAGCATTTT. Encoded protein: CASSQDLQSNQPQHF.

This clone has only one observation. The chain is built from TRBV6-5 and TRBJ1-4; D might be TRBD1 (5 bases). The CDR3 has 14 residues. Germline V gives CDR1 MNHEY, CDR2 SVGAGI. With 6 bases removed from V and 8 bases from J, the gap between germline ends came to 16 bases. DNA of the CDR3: TGTGCCAGCAGGCGGACACTCCGGGGGGAAAAACTGTTTTTT. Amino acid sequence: CASRRTLRGEKLFF.

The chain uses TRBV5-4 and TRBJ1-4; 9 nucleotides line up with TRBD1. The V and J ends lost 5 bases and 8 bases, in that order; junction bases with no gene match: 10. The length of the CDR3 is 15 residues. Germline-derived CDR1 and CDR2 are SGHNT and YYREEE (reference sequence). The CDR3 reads CASSQTGTGNEKLFF. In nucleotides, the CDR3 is TGTGCCAGCAGTCAGACCGGGACAGGGAACGAAAAACTGTTTTTT.

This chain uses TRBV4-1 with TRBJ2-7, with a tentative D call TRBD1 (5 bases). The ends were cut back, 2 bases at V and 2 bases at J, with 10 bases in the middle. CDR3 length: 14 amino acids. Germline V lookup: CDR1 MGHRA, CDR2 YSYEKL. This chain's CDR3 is CASSQQDITYEQYF. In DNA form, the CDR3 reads TGCGCCAGCAGCCAACAGGACATAACCTACGAGCAGTACTTC.

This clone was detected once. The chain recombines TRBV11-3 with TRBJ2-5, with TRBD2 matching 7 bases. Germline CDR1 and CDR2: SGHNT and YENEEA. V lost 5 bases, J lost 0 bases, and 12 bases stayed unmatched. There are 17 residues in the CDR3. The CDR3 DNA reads TGTGCCAGCAGCGTACGCACTAGCGACCCACACCAAGAGACCCAGTACTTC. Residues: CASSVRTSDPHQETQYF.

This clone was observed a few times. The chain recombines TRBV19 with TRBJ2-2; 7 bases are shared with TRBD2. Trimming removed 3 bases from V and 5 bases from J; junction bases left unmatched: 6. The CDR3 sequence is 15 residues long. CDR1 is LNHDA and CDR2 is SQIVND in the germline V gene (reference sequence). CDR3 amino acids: CASSIWGRGTGELFF. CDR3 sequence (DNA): TGTGCCAGTAGTATTTGGGGGAGGGGTACCGGGGAGCTGTTTTTT.

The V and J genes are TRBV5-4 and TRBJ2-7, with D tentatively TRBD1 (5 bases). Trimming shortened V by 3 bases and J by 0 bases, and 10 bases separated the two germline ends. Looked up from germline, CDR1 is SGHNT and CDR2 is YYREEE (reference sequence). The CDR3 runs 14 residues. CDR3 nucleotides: TGTGCCAGCAGCTGGACACCGAGCTCCTACGAGCAGTACTTC. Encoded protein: CASSWTPSSYEQYF.

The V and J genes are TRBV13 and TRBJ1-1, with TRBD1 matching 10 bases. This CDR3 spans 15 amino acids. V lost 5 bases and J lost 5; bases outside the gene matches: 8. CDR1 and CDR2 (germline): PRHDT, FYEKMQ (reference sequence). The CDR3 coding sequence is TGTGCCAGCAGCCCTATAGGACAGGGGGATACTGAAGCTTTCTTT. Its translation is CASSPIGQGDTEAFF.

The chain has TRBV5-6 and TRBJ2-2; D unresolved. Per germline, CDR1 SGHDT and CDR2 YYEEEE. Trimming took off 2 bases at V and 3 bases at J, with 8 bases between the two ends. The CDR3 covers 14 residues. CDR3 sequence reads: CASSLRQDTGELFF. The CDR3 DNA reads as TGTGCCAGCAGCTTAAGACAAGACACCGGGGAGCTGTTTTTT.

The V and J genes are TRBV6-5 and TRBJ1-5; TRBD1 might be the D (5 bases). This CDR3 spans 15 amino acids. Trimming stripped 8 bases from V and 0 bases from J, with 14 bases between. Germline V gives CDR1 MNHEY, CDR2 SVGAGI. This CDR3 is CASSETAHSNQPQHF. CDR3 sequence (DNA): TGTGCCAGCTCCGAGACAGCTCATAGCAATCAGCCCCAGCATTTT.

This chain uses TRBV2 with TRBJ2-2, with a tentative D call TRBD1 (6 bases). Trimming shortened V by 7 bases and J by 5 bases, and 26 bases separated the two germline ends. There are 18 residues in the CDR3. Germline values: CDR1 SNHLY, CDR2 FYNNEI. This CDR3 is CASNSLGTQKLRTGELFF. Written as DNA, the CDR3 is TGTGCCAGCAACTCTCTCGGGACACAAAAACTCCGAACCGGGGAGCTGTTTTTT.

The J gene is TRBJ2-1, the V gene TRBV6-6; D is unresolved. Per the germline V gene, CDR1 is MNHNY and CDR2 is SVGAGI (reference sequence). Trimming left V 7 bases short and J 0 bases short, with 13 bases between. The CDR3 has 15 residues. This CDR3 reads CASTPAQSSYNEQFF. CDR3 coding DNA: TGTGCCAGCACCCCAGCGCAGAGCTCCTACAATGAGCAGTTCTTC.